One sample yielded the 25 T cell receptor beta chains listed below, sequenced in a study of regulatory T cells in long-lasting Graves disease. As for time point: newly diagnosed GD, antithyroid drugs for less than 3 months. The TCR library was prepared using RNA isolated from PBMCs. Construction of TCR beta libraries relied on iRepertoire HTBI primers and on Arm-PCR targeting CDR3 regions. TCRdb called the multiplex PCR reads again in MiXCR, with one record for every CDR3 protein. The table includes approximately 350,000 distinct CDR3 sequences, about 16% detected once. The same data also contributed to another study, on T cells in Graves' hyperthyroidism and ophthalmopathy.

The material was peripheral blood mononuclear cells (PBMCs), obtained at new diagnosis, from a patient treated with antithyroid drugs. The receptors here all came from a woman younger than 35 with Graves disease.

Points on this clonotype: This could be a read error, since a much larger clone is one nucleotide away. The V call is TRBV6-1, the J call TRBJ1-5; 8 nucleotides agree with TRBD1. Per the germline V gene, CDR1 is MNHNS and CDR2 is SASEGT. The CDR3 is made up of 14 amino acids. The DNA for the CDR3 is TGTGCCAGCAGTGAAGGGGACAGGCGCCAGCCCCGGCATTTT. Its translation: CASSEGDRRQPRHF.

The rearrangement uses TRBV7-6 and TRBJ1-5; possibly TRBD1 for D (6 bases). This CDR3 is built from 15 residues. V shed 5 bases and J shed 6 bases, with 17 bases lying between them. Germline V lookup: CDR1 SGHVS, CDR2 FNYEAQ. CDR3 coding DNA: TGTGCCAGCAGCCCCAACAGGGAACCTGTTCAGCCCCAGCATTTT. Protein product: CASSPNREPVQPQHF. Full variable domain (remainder filled in from reference TRBV7-6 and TRBJ1-5): GAGVSQSPRYKVTKRGQDVALRCDPISGHVSLYWYRQALGQGPEFLTYFNYEAQQDKSGLPNDRFSAERPEGSISTLTIQRTEQRDSAMYRCASSPNREPVQPQHFGDGTRLSIL.

Comments on this clonotype: Just one base apart from a much larger clone, this may be a read error. J is TRBJ1-2 and V is TRBV3-1; the D gene is possibly TRBD1 (5 bases). Germline-derived CDR1 and CDR2 are LGHDT and YNNKEL (reference sequence). This CDR3 comprises 15 residues. Trimming left V 1 base short and J 2 bases short, with 11 bases between. This CDR3 reads CASSQAGDGNYGYTF. DNA of the CDR3: TGTGCCAGCAGCCAAGCCGGGGACGGAAACTATGGCTACACCTTC.

The chain employs TRBV6-1 and TRBJ1-6; weak D call: TRBD1 (6 bases). There are 12 residues in the CDR3. The germline V gene has CDR1 MNHNS and CDR2 SASEGT. The V and J ends lost 8 bases and 8 bases respectively, with 10 bases between them. CDR3 sequence reads: CASGQPHSPLHF. The CDR3 nucleotides are TGTGCCAGCGGACAGCCCCATTCACCCCTCCACTTT.

In this sample, this clonotype turned up a few times. The chain uses TRBV25-1 and TRBJ1-2; 10 nucleotides line up with TRBD1. V trimming: 6 bases; J trimming: 7 bases; junction bases outside the gene matches: 11. The germline CDR1 and CDR2 sequences are MGHDK and SYGVNS. The CDR3 runs 15 residues. The CDR3 DNA reads as TGTGCCAGCAGGGCACCGGGACAGGGGATGAGTGGCTACACCTTC. Translated, it gives CASRAPGQGMSGYTF.

This clonotype was seen a few times. V and J are TRBV7-9 and TRBJ1-1; weak D call: TRBD1 (5 bases). Trimming took off 1 base at V and 1 base at J, with 16 bases between the two ends. In germline, CDR1 is SEHNR, CDR2 FQNEAQ (reference sequence). The CDR3 runs to 17 residues. The CDR3 protein is CASSLGSLWGGNTEAFF. As DNA, the CDR3 is TGTGCCAGCAGCTTAGGGAGCCTTTGGGGGGGGAACACTGAAGCTTTCTTT.

To note about this clonotype: A far larger clone is only one base removed, so a read error is likely. This sequence joins TRBV3-1 and TRBJ2-5; D unresolved. The CDR3 loop spans 15 amino acids. V lost 8 bases to trimming and J lost 7 bases, with 23 bases between them. Germline CDR1 is LGHDT and CDR2 is YNNKEL (reference sequence). This chain's CDR3 is CASSGETTRKGTQYF. CDR3 DNA sequence: TGTGCCAGCTCCGGTGAAACAACGAGAAAAGGGACCCAGTACTTC.

This clonotype was observed a few times. One end of the junction fails to match germline, which may point to a read error. The gene calls are TRBV9 and TRBJ2-1; possible D gene TRBD2, 5 bases. Germline loops: CDR1 SGDLS, CDR2 YYNGEE. This CDR3 spans 14 amino acids. The CDR3 protein is CASSVVDSHNEQFF. CDR3 sequence (DNA): TGTGCCAGCAGCGTGGTGGACTCCCACAATGAGCAGTTCTTC.

The chain has TRBV7-3 and TRBJ2-1; tentative D call: TRBD2 (5 bases). Per the germline V gene, CDR1 is SGHTA and CDR2 is FQGTGA. V lost 6 bases and J lost 2, with 11 bases in between. The CDR3 sequence is 14 residues long. CDR3 protein: CASRGSGTYNEQFF. As DNA, the CDR3 is TGTGCCAGCAGAGGGTCGGGAACCTACAATGAGCAGTTCTTC.

The rearrangement uses TRBV4-1 and TRBJ1-3; no firm D call. Trimming left V 9 bases short and J 0 bases short, with 12 bases between. The CDR3 extends over 14 amino acids. The germline V gene has CDR1 MGHRA and CDR2 YSYEKL. CDR3 sequence reads: CASGPGSSGNTIYF. The CDR3 DNA is TGCGCCAGTGGGCCTGGCAGCTCTGGAAACACCATATATTTT.

The sample holds many counts of this clonotype. The chain combines TRBV5-5 with TRBJ2-3; 15 bases match TRBD2. From germline, CDR1 is SGHKS and CDR2 YYEKEE (reference sequence). Trimming removed 9 bases from V and 5 bases from J; junction bases left unmatched: 7. This CDR3 is built from 15 residues. The CDR3 bases are TGTGCCACCCTCCCGGGACTAGCGGGAGGAGATACGCAGTATTTT. This sequence encodes CATLPGLAGGDTQYF.

This clonotype was detected only a few times. The chain has TRBV19 and TRBJ2-5; tentatively, D is TRBD2 (5 bases). V shed 4 bases and J shed 5 bases, with 11 bases lying between them. This CDR3 is built from 13 residues. The germline V gene has CDR1 LNHDA and CDR2 SQIVND (reference sequence). CDR3 sequence (DNA): TGTGCCAGTAGTACCCCGGGCGGGGAGACCCAGTACTTC. The encoded protein is CASSTPGGETQYF.

This clonotype showed up many times. The chain uses TRBV7-9 and TRBJ2-5; 9 bases are a match to TRBD1. Unmatched junction bases numbered 6, after V lost 5 bases and J lost 5 bases. Germline values: CDR1 SEHNR, CDR2 FQNEAQ (reference sequence). This CDR3 region has 14 residues. The CDR3 DNA reads as TGTGCCAGCAGCGTGGGACAGGGATTGGAGACCCAGTACTTC. This encodes CASSVGQGLETQYF.

This clonotype was seen more than once but under ten times. Its ends do not fully match the called genes, so a read error is possible. The gene calls are TRBV9 and TRBJ2-3, with TRBD1 matching over 7 bases. The CDR3 has 15 residues. Germline lookup yields CDR1 SGDLS and CDR2 YYNGEE. CDR3 nucleotides: TGTGCCAGCACCGTACAGGGGTATGGTACAGATACGCAGTATTTT. Its protein product is CASTVQGYGTDTQYF.

In its sample, this clonotype was seen many times. This CDR3 reads CASSPQQGAVKNEQFF. DNA of the CDR3: TGTGCCAGCAGTCCCCAACAGGGGGCCGTGAAAAATGAGCAGTTCTTC. This chain uses TRBV7-9 with TRBJ2-1; TRBD1 agrees at 9 bases. The CDR3 has 16 amino acids. J gave up 7 bases and V 6 bases, and 13 bases lay outside the gene matches. Per the germline V gene, CDR1 is SEHNR and CDR2 is FQNEAQ (reference sequence).

This clonotype has more than one count but fewer than ten. This chain's CDR3 is CASSPRVAGTEAFF. CDR3 coding DNA: TGTGCCAGTAGCCCCCGGGTGGCGGGTACTGAAGCTTTCTTT. The chain uses TRBV19 and TRBJ1-1, with unresolved D. The CDR3 has 14 amino acids. V lost 6 bases and J lost 5, with 16 bases in between. Germline CDR1 reads LNHDA; CDR2 reads SQIVND (reference sequence).

The genes are TRBV6-5 and TRBJ1-6, with TRBD1 as a possible D gene (6 bases). This CDR3 spans 15 amino acids. Trimming pared 0 bases from V and 10 bases from J, leaving 13 bases between. Germline lookup yields CDR1 MNHEY and CDR2 SVGAGI. For the CDR3, the DNA is TGTGCCAGCAGTTACTCGACGGGAGGGGGATCACCCCTCCACTTT. It translates to CASSYSTGGGSPLHF.

Concerning this clonotype: The junction differs from germline at one of its ends, possibly a read error. The rearrangement joins TRBV2 to TRBJ2-7; the D is unclear. CDR3 length: 10 residues. Per germline, CDR1 SNHLY and CDR2 FYNNEI. The CDR3 DNA sequence: TGTGCCAGCAGTACCTACGAGCAGTGCTTC. Its protein is CASSTYEQCF. Full variable domain (outside the CDR3, taken from reference TRBV2 and TRBJ2-7): EPEVTQTPSHQVTQMGQEVILRCVPISNHLYFYWYRQILGQKVEFLVSFYNNEISEKSEIFDDQFSVERPDGSNFTLKIRSTKLEDSAMYFCASSTYEQCFGPGTRLTVT.

The V call is TRBV19, the J call TRBJ2-1; TRBD1 or TRBD2 may be the D gene (7 bases each). Germline CDR1 reads LNHDA; CDR2 reads SQIVND (reference sequence). The CDR3 is 17 residues long. V was clipped by 5 bases and J by 5 bases, with 22 bases between them. In DNA, the CDR3 is TGTGCCAGTAGTGCAGATCCCAGGGGGAGGGTACACAATGAGCAGTTCTTC. Translation: CASSADPRGRVHNEQFF.

This clonotype turned up a few times. The junction departs from the called germline gene at one end, perhaps through a read error. V is TRBV7-9 and J is TRBJ1-6; 9 bases line up with TRBD1. In germline, CDR1 is SEHNR, CDR2 FQNEAQ (reference sequence). This CDR3 has 12 amino acids. CDR3 sequence (DNA): TGTGCCAGCAGCTTAGGGGACAGGGACTACCGCTTT. It yields the protein CASSLGDRDYRF.

This clonotype came up many times. The chain has TRBV7-8 and TRBJ1-1; D gene unclear. V dropped 6 bases and J dropped 0 bases, with 8 bases sitting between them. Germline values: CDR1 SGHVS, CDR2 FQNEAQ. The CDR3 loop spans 13 amino acids. CDR3 sequence reads: CASSFDLNTEAFF. The DNA of the CDR3 is TGTGCCAGCAGTTTTGATTTGAACACTGAAGCTTTCTTT.

This clonotype has more than one count but fewer than ten. The chain combines TRBV24-1 with TRBJ2-1; no firm D call. The CDR3 is 13 residues long. Trimming took off 3 bases at V and 10 bases at J, with 12 bases between the two ends. Germline-derived CDR1 and CDR2 are KGHDR and SFDVKD. The CDR3 DNA reads as TGTGCCACCAGTGATCCCCGGCCAAGCGAGCAGTTCTTC. The encoded protein is CATSDPRPSEQFF.

This clonotype was picked up many times. The chain is built from TRBV11-2 and TRBJ2-3, with 9 nucleotides matching TRBD2. CDR3 length equals 16 residues. Looked up from germline, CDR1 is SGHAT and CDR2 is FQNNGV. Trimming took 1 base from V and 5 from J; bases not matched to a gene: 7. This CDR3 reads CASSLGAGGGGDTQYF. The DNA for the CDR3 is TGTGCCAGCAGCTTAGGAGCGGGAGGCGGGGGAGATACGCAGTATTTT.

The rearrangement joins TRBV11-2 to TRBJ1-6; D unresolved. Germline V gene data show CDR1 as SGHAT and CDR2 as FQNNGV. The CDR3 loop spans 17 amino acids. Deletions cut 5 bases from V and 0 bases from J, with 14 bases between. The CDR3, as DNA: TGTGCCAGCAGCAGAATCTCTCGATCCTCCTATAATTCACCCCTCCACTTT. Translation gives CASSRISRSSYNSPLHF.

This clonotype was seen many times. The chain employs TRBV7-8 and TRBJ2-1; no clear D. This CDR3 has 14 residues. Trimming took off 2 bases at V and 7 bases at J, with 12 bases between the two ends. In germline, CDR1 is SGHVS, CDR2 FQNEAQ. DNA for the CDR3: TGTGCCAGCAGCTTATTATCAATTGGGAATGAGCAGTTCTTC. It is translated as CASSLLSIGNEQFF.